A single sample gave rise to the 4 T cell receptor beta chains below, sequenced in a study of response to subunit inactivated influenza vaccine. TCRdb called the RT-PCR reads again in MiXCR, with one record for every CDR3 protein. In the table there are 860,000 or so distinct CDR3 sequences, 21% of which are singletons. This specimen consisted of PBMCs from blood, obtained roughly 5 days after vaccination. Receptor source: a man in his forties or fifties who received an inactivated influenza vaccine.

J is TRBJ2-3 and V is TRBV24-1; D is perhaps TRBD1 or TRBD2 (5 bases each). The CDR3 runs to 12 residues. The ends were cut back, 4 bases at V and 10 bases at J, with 11 bases in the middle. Germline assignment: CDR1 KGHDR and CDR2 SFDVKD. CDR3 amino acids: CATSDSGTAQYF. The DNA of the CDR3 is TGTGCCACCAGTGACTCCGGGACCGCGCAGTATTTT.

The rearrangement links TRBV7-6 to TRBJ2-7; a weak D match, TRBD2 (5 bases). Deletions cut 5 bases from V and 6 bases from J, with 17 bases between. CDR1 and CDR2 from the germline V gene are SGHVS and FNYEAQ. The CDR3 contains 14 residues. CDR3 protein: CASSQDTRVGEQYF. The DNA for the CDR3 is TGTGCCAGCAGCCAAGATACTAGAGTAGGCGAGCAGTACTTC.

This clonotype was recorded many times. The V call is TRBV7-2, the J call TRBJ1-1; D is ambiguous. The CDR3 contains 11 residues. The V end was cut by 5 bases, the J end by 3 bases, with 4 bases between. Germline V gene sequence: CDR1 SGHTA, CDR2 FQGNSA. The CDR3 loop reads CASSQDTEAFF. CDR3 sequence (DNA): TGTGCCAGCAGCCAAGACACTGAAGCTTTCTTT.

This clonotype was detected a few times. This chain uses TRBV6-1 with TRBJ2-2, with D uncertain. The germline V gene has CDR1 MNHNS and CDR2 SASEGT. The CDR3 extends over 13 amino acids. Trimming removed 2 bases at V and 6 bases at J, with 7 bases between. The CDR3 DNA follows: TGTGCCAGCAGTGAATACTCCGCCGGGGAGCTGTTTTTT. This translates into CASSEYSAGELFF.